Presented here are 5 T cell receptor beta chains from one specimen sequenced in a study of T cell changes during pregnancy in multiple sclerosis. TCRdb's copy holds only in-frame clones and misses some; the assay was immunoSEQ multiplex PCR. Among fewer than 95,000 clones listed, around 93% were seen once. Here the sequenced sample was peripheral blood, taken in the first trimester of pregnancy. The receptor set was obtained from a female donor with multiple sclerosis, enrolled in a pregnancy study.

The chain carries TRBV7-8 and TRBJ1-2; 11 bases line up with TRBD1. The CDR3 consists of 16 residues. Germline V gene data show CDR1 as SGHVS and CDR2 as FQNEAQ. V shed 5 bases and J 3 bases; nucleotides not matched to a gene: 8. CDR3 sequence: CASSPHRDRGDYGYTF. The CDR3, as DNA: TGTGCCAGCAGCCCACACCGGGACAGGGGGGACTATGGCTACACCTTC. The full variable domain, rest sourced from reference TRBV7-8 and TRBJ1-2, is GAGVSQSPRYKVAKRGQDVALRCDPISGHVSLFWYQQALGQGPEFLTYFQNEAQLDKSGLPSDRFFAERPEGSVSTLKIQRTQQEDSAVYLCASSPHRDRGDYGYTFGSGTRLTVV.

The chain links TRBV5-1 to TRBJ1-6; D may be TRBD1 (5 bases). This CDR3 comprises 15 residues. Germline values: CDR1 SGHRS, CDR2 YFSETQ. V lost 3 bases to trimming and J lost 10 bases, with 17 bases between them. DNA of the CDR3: TGCGCCAGCAGCTCGGCAGGGAATTTTAGGTCACCCCTCCACTTT. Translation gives CASSSAGNFRSPLHF.

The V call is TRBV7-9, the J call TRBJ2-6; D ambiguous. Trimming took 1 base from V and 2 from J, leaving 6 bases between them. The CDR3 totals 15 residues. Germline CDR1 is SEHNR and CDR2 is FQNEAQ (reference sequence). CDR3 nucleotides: TGTGCCAGCAGCTTAGGCCTACCTGGGGCCAACGTCCTGACTTTC. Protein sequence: CASSLGLPGANVLTF.

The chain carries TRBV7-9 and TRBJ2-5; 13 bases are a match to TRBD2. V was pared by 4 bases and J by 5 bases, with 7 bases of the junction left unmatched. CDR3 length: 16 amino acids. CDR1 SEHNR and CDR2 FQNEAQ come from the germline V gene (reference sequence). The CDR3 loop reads CASSSGLAGVAETQYF. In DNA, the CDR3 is TGTGCCAGCAGCTCCGGACTAGCGGGGGTTGCTGAGACCCAGTACTTC.

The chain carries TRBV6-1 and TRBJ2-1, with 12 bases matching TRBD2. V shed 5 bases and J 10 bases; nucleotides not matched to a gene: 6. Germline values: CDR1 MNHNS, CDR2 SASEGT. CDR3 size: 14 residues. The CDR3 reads CASSLAGGQREQFF. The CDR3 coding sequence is TGTGCCAGCAGTCTAGCGGGGGGGCAGCGGGAGCAGTTCTTC.